These 26 T cell receptor beta chains came from one sample sequenced in a study of beta chain features in type 1 diabetes. Notes on the study in general: Type 1 diabetes patients showed a moderate but significant shortening of TCRB CDR3s in all four CD4+ subsets.

These receptors have no identified antigens. Reverse transcription of all isolated RNA meant that expressed TCRB transcripts were sequenced. Produced via immunoSEQ multiplex PCR; TCRdb's table is partial and in-frame only. The profile shows over 200,000 clones, about a tenth of them singletons. The sample taken for sequencing was naive CD4+ T cells from blood. The receptors shown here come from a young man with type 1 diabetes.

The chain combines TRBV15 with TRBJ2-3; no firm D call. The CDR3 runs 17 residues. V was trimmed by 3 bases and J by 0 bases, leaving 16 bases between them. Germline CDR1 LNHNV, CDR2 YYDKDF (reference sequence). CDR3 amino acids: CATSSDDNIRSTDTQYF. The CDR3 DNA is TGTGCCACCAGCAGCGACGACAACATCCGAAGCACAGATACGCAGTATTTT.

In this sample, this clone turned up a few times. J is TRBJ2-7 and V is TRBV7-2, with D unclear. Trimming removed 0 bases from V and 4 bases from J, with 7 bases in between. This CDR3 has 13 amino acids. Germline lookup yields CDR1 SGHTA and CDR2 FQGNSA. The CDR3 bases are TGTGCCAGCAGCTTAGCGCGGCAGTACGAGCAGTACTTC. Translated: CASSLARQYEQYF.

V is TRBV11-2 and J is TRBJ2-1; 9 bases are shared with TRBD2. CDR3 length equals 16 residues. J lost 0 bases, V lost 5 bases, and 5 bases had no gene match. Germline assignment: CDR1 SGHAT and CDR2 FQNNGV. CDR3 in DNA: TGTGCCAGCAGCATAAGCGGGGGGCCCTCCTACAATGAGCAGTTCTTC. Translated, it gives CASSISGGPSYNEQFF.

The chain joins TRBV5-1 to TRBJ2-2, with D possibly TRBD1 on 6 matching bases. The CDR3 spans 15 residues. Trimming shortened V by 7 bases and J by 3 bases, and 16 bases separated the two germline ends. Germline CDR1 is SGHRS and CDR2 is YFSETQ. CDR3 protein: CASQGRGEDTGELFF. CDR3 in DNA: TGCGCCAGCCAGGGCAGGGGAGAGGACACCGGGGAGCTGTTTTTT. Supplemented by reference TRBV5-1 and TRBJ2-2, the full variable domain reads KAGVTQTPRYLIKTRGQQVTLSCSPISGHRSVSWYQQTPGQGLQFLFEYFSETQRNKGNFPGRFSGRQFSNSRSEMNVSTLELGDSALYLCASQGRGEDTGELFFGEGSRLTVL.

The chain carries TRBV5-4 and TRBJ2-7; 9 bases are shared with TRBD1. The J segment lost 3 bases and the V segment lost 5 bases, leaving 9 bases of the junction unmatched. From germline, CDR1 is SGHNT and CDR2 YYREEE (reference sequence). The CDR3 consists of 15 residues. The DNA of the CDR3 is TGTGCCAGCAGGGATAACAGGGGGCCACTCTACGAGCAGTACTTC. Its translation: CASRDNRGPLYEQYF. Complete variable domain (other parts from reference TRBV5-4 and TRBJ2-7): ETGVTQSPTHLIKTRGQQVTLRCSSQSGHNTVSWYQQALGQGPQFIFQYYREEENGRGNFPPRFSGLQFPNYSSELNVNALELDDSALYLCASRDNRGPLYEQYFGPGTRLTVT.

This clone appeared a few times. CDR3 sequence (DNA): TGTGCCAGCTCACCCCGTGCAGTGCGGGGGGGGGCCTACGAGCAGTACTTC. This encodes CASSPRAVRGGAYEQYF. The V call is TRBV18, the J call TRBJ2-7, with TRBD2 matching 9 bases. From germline, CDR1 is KGHSH and CDR2 LQKENI. The CDR3 covers 17 residues. The ends lost 3 bases at V and 2 bases at J; junction bases unmatched: 11.

This clone occurred a few times. This chain uses TRBV9 with TRBJ1-1; D not certain. The V gene's germline CDR1 is SGDLS and CDR2 YYNGEE. V gave up 3 bases and J gave up 5 bases, with 11 bases separating them. The length of the CDR3 is 13 residues. CDR3 nucleotide sequence: TGTGCCAGCAGCGCCGGGATGGAGACTGAAGCTTTCTTT. Its protein is CASSAGMETEAFF.

The chain has TRBV18 and TRBJ2-1; 14 bases agree with TRBD2. Per the germline V gene, CDR1 is KGHSH and CDR2 is LQKENI. The CDR3 is 15 residues long. J lost 13 bases, V lost 3 bases, and 8 bases had no gene match. This chain's CDR3 is CASSPGLAGGLEQFF. DNA for the CDR3: TGTGCCAGCTCACCTGGACTAGCGGGGGGCCTCGAACAGTTCTTC.

In its sample, this clone was seen a few times. The rearrangement joins TRBV11-2 to TRBJ2-7; the D gene is possibly TRBD1 (6 bases). The ends were cut back, 4 bases at V and 4 bases at J, with 11 bases in the middle. Germline V lookup: CDR1 SGHAT, CDR2 FQNNGV. The CDR3 covers 13 residues. In nucleotides, the CDR3 is TGTGCCAGCAGCTCGCAACAGGGATACGAGCAGTACTTC. It encodes CASSSQQGYEQYF.

The rearrangement uses TRBV7-2 and TRBJ2-1; 8 bases fit TRBD2. Germline V gives CDR1 SGHTA, CDR2 FQGNSA. Trimming removed 5 bases from V and 11 bases from J; junction bases left unmatched: 14. The CDR3 is made up of 15 amino acids. The CDR3 nucleotides read TGTGCCAGCAGCCCCTGGATAGCGGGGTCTAATCAGCAGTTCTTC. Translating it yields CASSPWIAGSNQQFF. Together with reference TRBV7-2 and TRBJ2-1, the CDR3 gives the full variable domain: GAGVSQSPSNKVTEKGKDVELRCDPISGHTALYWYRQSLGQGLEFLIYFQGNSAPDKSGLPSDRFSAERTGGSVSTLTIQRTQQEDSAVYLCASSPWIAGSNQQFFGPGTRLTVL.

This clone has just a few counts. V usage is TRBV19 and J usage is TRBJ2-6; 7 bases are shared with TRBD1. V lost 3 bases, J lost 4 bases, and 3 bases stayed unmatched. The germline V gene encodes CDR1 LNHDA and CDR2 SQIVND (reference sequence). There are 15 residues in the CDR3. The chain's CDR3 is CASSITGAGANVLTF. Here the CDR3 DNA reads TGTGCCAGTAGTATTACAGGGGCAGGGGCCAACGTCCTGACTTTC.

This sequence joins TRBV28 and TRBJ2-3; D is unresolved. Trimming took off 3 bases at V and 0 bases at J, with 13 bases between the two ends. In germline, CDR1 is MDHEN, CDR2 SYDVKM. This CDR3 comprises 16 residues. The DNA for the CDR3 is TGTGCCAGCAGTTTGCTAGTGACTTTCAGCACAGATACGCAGTATTTT. It codes for CASSLLVTFSTDTQYF.

A few counts support this clone. As DNA, the CDR3 is TGTGCCAGCAGCTTGGGACAGGGTGAAAAACTGTTTTTT. Its protein product is CASSLGQGEKLFF. This chain connects TRBV7-9 to TRBJ1-4, with 9 positions matching TRBD1. The V segment lost 3 bases and the J segment 7 bases; nucleotides outside the gene matches: 0. There are 13 residues in the CDR3. Germline-derived CDR1 and CDR2 are SEHNR and FQNEAQ (reference sequence).

The J gene is TRBJ2-3, the V gene TRBV5-1; 7 bases agree with TRBD1. J was trimmed by 1 base and V by 4 bases; bases with no gene match: 9. This CDR3 is built from 16 residues. Germline values: CDR1 SGHRS, CDR2 YFSETQ. The DNA of the CDR3 is TGCGCCAGCAGCCCGCCCGGGACAGCCCGCACAGATACGCAGTATTTT. It specifies CASSPPGTARTDTQYF.

This chain joins TRBV13 and TRBJ2-3; D is unresolved. The CDR3 consists of 13 residues. The V gene's germline CDR1 is PRHDT and CDR2 FYEKMQ (reference sequence). Trimming stripped 0 bases from V and 11 bases from J, with 12 bases between. CDR3 nucleotide sequence: TGTGCCAGCAGCTTAGGGGCGCAGAGGAAGCAGTATTTT. This gives the protein CASSLGAQRKQYF.

This clone came up a few times. The gene calls are TRBV6-1 and TRBJ2-3; 9 bases agree with TRBD1. Unmatched junction bases numbered 10, after V lost 8 bases and J lost 4 bases. The CDR3 spans 15 residues. Germline V gene sequence: CDR1 MNHNS, CDR2 SASEGT. The CDR3, as DNA: TGTGCCAGCGCAACCCGACAGGGGGTAGCAGATACGCAGTATTTT. Residues: CASATRQGVADTQYF.

The chain carries TRBV7-3 and TRBJ1-2; D might be TRBD1 (5 bases). CDR1 SGHTA and CDR2 FQGTGA come from the germline V gene. Trimming stripped 4 bases from V and 6 bases from J, with 12 bases between. This CDR3 is 13 amino acids long. The CDR3 DNA is TGTGCCAGCAGCTCCTCGGGGGTGGATGGCTACACCTTC. This encodes CASSSSGVDGYTF.

The rearrangement joins TRBV5-1 to TRBJ1-1; 11 bases are a match to TRBD1. Trimming at V came to 5 bases and at J to 5 bases, leaving 11 bases not matched to a gene. Germline loops: CDR1 SGHRS, CDR2 YFSETQ. CDR3 length equals 16 residues. The CDR3 nucleotides read TGCGCCAGCAGTTCCGGGACAGGGGGGTCGGAGACTGAAGCTTTCTTT. It yields the protein CASSSGTGGSETEAFF.

This clone appeared a few times. The V gene is TRBV4-1, the J gene TRBJ2-7; D is unresolved. Germline CDR1 and CDR2: MGHRA and YSYEKL. Trimming left V 1 base short and J 1 base short, with 8 bases between. The CDR3 runs 14 residues. CDR3 nucleotides: TGCGCCAGCAGCCAAGTTCCTATTTCCTACGAGCAGTACTTC. Residues: CASSQVPISYEQYF.

V gene TRBV28 combines with J gene TRBJ2-3; the D gene is possibly TRBD2 (6 bases). Trimming removed 6 bases at V and 6 bases at J, with 10 bases between. The CDR3 length is 12 residues. CDR1 is MDHEN and CDR2 is SYDVKM in the germline V gene. The CDR3 here is CASREGFDTQYF. CDR3 nucleotide sequence: TGTGCCAGCAGGGAGGGGTTTGATACGCAGTATTTT.

This clone was observed a handful of times. J is TRBJ2-7 and V is TRBV5-1; the match to TRBD1 covers 9 bases. After removal of 3 bases from V and 3 bases from J, the junction contained 7 bases not matched to a gene. Germline V lookup: CDR1 SGHRS, CDR2 YFSETQ. This CDR3 has 15 amino acids. CDR3 bases: TGCGCCAGCAGCTACCTACAGGGGGCTAGCTACGAGCAGTACTTC. Residues: CASSYLQGASYEQYF.

This clone was detected a few times. The J gene is TRBJ2-2, the V gene TRBV29-1; 7 bases are shared with TRBD2. The ends lost 5 bases at V and 6 bases at J; junction bases unmatched: 9. Germline V gives CDR1 SQVTM, CDR2 ANQGSEA. This CDR3 comprises 14 residues. The CDR3 nucleotides read TGCAGCGTTTCCCGAATCGGGGGGTCCGGGGAGCTGTTTTTT. Its translation is CSVSRIGGSGELFF.

The sample holds a few counts of this clone. The gene calls are TRBV9 and TRBJ2-3, with D maybe TRBD2 (5 bases). The CDR3 runs 13 residues. Germline CDR1 is SGDLS and CDR2 is YYNGEE. Between the trimmed V and J ends, which lost 7 bases and 6 bases, there was a span of 15 bases. The CDR3 region is CASGLGIFDTQYF. The CDR3 coding sequence is TGTGCCAGCGGACTCGGTATCTTCGATACGCAGTATTTT. Variable domain in full (rest from reference TRBV9 and TRBJ2-3): DSGVTQTPKHLITATGQRVTLRCSPRSGDLSVYWYQQSLDQGLQFLIQYYNGEERAKGNILERFSAQQFPDLHSELNLSSLELGDSALYFCASGLGIFDTQYFGPGTRLTVL.

The chain recombines TRBV19 with TRBJ1-5; 7 bases match TRBD1. CDR3 length equals 14 residues. V lost 7 bases and J lost 6; bases outside the gene matches: 9. The V gene's germline CDR1 is LNHDA and CDR2 SQIVND (reference sequence). The DNA of the CDR3 is TGTGCCAGTATGGGCAGGGGGGTAGGTCAGCCCCAGCATTTT. Protein sequence: CASMGRGVGQPQHF. The full variable domain, rest sourced from reference TRBV19 and TRBJ1-5, is DGGITQSPKYLFRKEGQNVTLSCEQNLNHDAMYWYRQDPGQGLRLIYYSQIVNDFQKGDIAEGYSVSREKKESFPLTVTSAQKNPTAFYLCASMGRGVGQPQHFGDGTRLSIL.

The chain employs TRBV7-9 and TRBJ1-1, with D maybe TRBD1 (6 bases). The CDR3 length is 15 residues. Germline lookup yields CDR1 SEHNR and CDR2 FQNEAQ (reference sequence). Trimming cost V 8 bases and J 2 bases, with 18 bases left between them. The CDR3 loop reads CASPESGGLNTEAFF. CDR3 DNA: TGTGCCAGCCCCGAGTCCGGGGGGCTCAACACTGAAGCTTTCTTT.

The sample holds a few counts of this clone. The J gene is TRBJ2-7, the V gene TRBV6-1; 9 nucleotides line up with TRBD1. V shed 6 bases and J 5 bases; nucleotides not matched to a gene: 5. The CDR3 length is 13 residues. CDR1 and CDR2 from the germline V gene are MNHNS and SASEGT. For the CDR3, the DNA is TGTGCCAGCAGGCCGGGACAGGGACACGAGCAGTACTTC. Protein: CASRPGQGHEQYF.